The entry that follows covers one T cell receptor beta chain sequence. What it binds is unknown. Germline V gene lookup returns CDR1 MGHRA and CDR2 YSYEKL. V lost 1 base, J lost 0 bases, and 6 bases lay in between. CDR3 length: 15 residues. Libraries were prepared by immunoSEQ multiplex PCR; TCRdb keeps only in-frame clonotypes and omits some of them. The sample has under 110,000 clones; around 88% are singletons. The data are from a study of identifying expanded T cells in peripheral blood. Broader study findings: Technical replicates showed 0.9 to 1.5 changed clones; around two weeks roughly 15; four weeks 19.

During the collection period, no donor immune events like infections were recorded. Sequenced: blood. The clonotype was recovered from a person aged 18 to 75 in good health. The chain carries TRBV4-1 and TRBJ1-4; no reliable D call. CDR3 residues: CASSQVGSTNEKLFF. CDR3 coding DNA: TGCGCCAGCAGCCAAGTGGGATCAACTAATGAAAAACTGTTTTTT.